This record covers a single T cell receptor beta chain. Its target is unknown. This specimen comes from a study of graft-versus-host responses after intestinal transplantation. Study-level information: After anti-thymocyte globulin induction, recipients took tacrolimus and steroids for approximately three years. Overall study results and limits: GvH clones appeared in recipient marrow, some first in ileum or blood.

Sequencing used immunoSEQ multiplex PCR; TCRdb keeps in-frame clones, though not all of them. This sample has 9,500 to 13,000 clones, with about 92% found just once. The source is a human patient who received an intestinal transplant, so some T cells may come from the graft donor. This specimen was PBMCs, taken 65 to 70 days after transplant.

The CDR3 is CASSSTGGNQPQHF. CDR3 sequence (DNA): TGTGCCAGCTCATCTACAGGGGGCAATCAGCCCCAGCATTTT. V and J are TRBV18 and TRBJ1-5; TRBD1 matches at 7 bases. Germline assignment: CDR1 KGHSH and CDR2 LQKENI. CDR3 length: 14 residues. With 5 bases clipped from V and 2 bases from J, the junction kept 3 bases outside the gene matches.